These 14 T cell receptor beta chains share one sample of origin, sequenced in a study of blood T cells in healthy people across ages. PCR was performed a second time for roughly 6 to 12 cycles using a sample-barcoded 5' primer and a J-beta primer mix. TCRdb reprocessed the 5' RACE reads via MiXCR and lists one record per CDR3 protein. The table includes approximately 900,000 distinct CDR3 sequences, roughly 52% detected once. The sequenced sample consisted of blood. The receptors here all came from a man between 25 and 39 years old in good health.

V and J are TRBV11-2 and TRBJ2-7; D not certain. This CDR3 is built from 13 residues. With 2 bases removed from V and 2 bases from J, the gap between germline ends came to 7 bases. Germline V lookup: CDR1 SGHAT, CDR2 FQNNGV. The CDR3 sequence: CASSLHSPYEQYF. The CDR3 nucleotides are TGTGCCAGCAGCTTACACAGCCCCTACGAGCAGTACTTC.

The chain employs TRBV5-1 and TRBJ2-2; a possible D gene is TRBD2 (6 bases). V was shortened by 5 bases and J by 5 bases, with 13 bases between the two germline ends. The germline gives CDR1 SGHRS, CDR2 YFSETQ. The CDR3 sequence is 14 residues long. In DNA form, the CDR3 reads TGCGCCAGCAGGGGACTGGCAACTACCGGGGAGCTGTTTTTT. Its protein product is CASRGLATTGELFF.

In the case of this clonotype: The junction does not match germline at one end; this may be a read error. The chain is built from TRBV12-3 or TRBV12-4 and TRBJ2-3; 14 nucleotides align to TRBD2. The CDR3 is 20 amino acids. Here the CDR3 DNA reads TGTGCCAGCAGTTTGGGGTCGGGACTAGCGGGAGTTTCTAGCACAAATACGCAGTATTTT. This codes for CASSLGSGLAGVSSTNTQYF.

The CDR3 here is CAIRDSGDLNNEQFF. The CDR3 DNA reads as TGTGCCATCAGGGACAGCGGCGACCTCAACAATGAGCAGTTCTTC. The chain combines TRBV10-3 with TRBJ2-1; tentative D call: TRBD1 (6 bases). V was cut by 6 bases and J by 5 bases, with 17 bases left in between. CDR3 size: 15 residues. Germline lookup yields CDR1 ENHRY and CDR2 SYGVKD.

The chain employs TRBV27 and TRBJ1-1, with TRBD1 identical over 7 bases. The germline V gene encodes CDR1 MNHEY and CDR2 SMNVEV (reference sequence). The J segment lost 5 bases and the V segment lost 4 bases, leaving 4 bases of the junction unmatched. CDR3 size: 13 residues. Written as DNA, the CDR3 is TGTGCCAGCAGTTCGACAGGGTGGACTGAAGCTTTCTTT. The encoded protein is CASSSTGWTEAFF.

The CDR3 here is CASRAIKGQGIKTQYF. In DNA, the CDR3 is TGTGCCAGCAGGGCAATAAAGGGACAGGGGATTAAGACCCAGTACTTC. This chain connects TRBV6-2 or TRBV6-3 to TRBJ2-5, with 10 bases fitting TRBD1. The J segment lost 6 bases and the V segment lost 6 bases, leaving 13 bases of the junction unmatched. CDR1 is MNHEY and CDR2 is SVGEGT in the germline V gene. The CDR3 extends over 16 amino acids.

Many counts were recorded for this clonotype. The chain recombines TRBV9 with TRBJ2-1, with D perhaps TRBD2 (7 bases). Germline values: CDR1 SGDLS, CDR2 YYNGEE. This CDR3 spans 17 amino acids. V lost 0 bases, J lost 0 bases, and 13 bases lay in between. CDR3 sequence reads: CASSVDGGASSYNEQFF. CDR3 bases: TGTGCCAGCAGCGTAGATGGGGGGGCGAGCTCCTACAATGAGCAGTTCTTC. Full variable domain (missing parts from reference TRBV9 and TRBJ2-1): DSGVTQTPKHLITATGQRVTLRCSPRSGDLSVYWYQQSLDQGLQFLIQYYNGEERAKGNILERFSAQQFPDLHSELNLSSLELGDSALYFCASSVDGGASSYNEQFFGPGTRLTVL.

Note on this clonotype: A clone one base away is much larger, so this may be a read error. The genes are TRBV3-1 and TRBJ2-1, with 7 positions matching TRBD2. Germline CDR1 reads LGHDT; CDR2 reads YNNKEL (reference sequence). The CDR3 contains 16 residues. CDR3 bases: TGTGTCAGCAGCCTTAAAAGCGGGATTCGCTACAATGAGCAGTTCTTC. Its protein is CVSSLKSGIRYNEQFF.

This clonotype was seen more than once but under ten times. The chain employs TRBV6-2 or TRBV6-3 and TRBJ1-4; perhaps TRBD1 as D (5 bases). Trimming shortened V by 6 bases and J by 1 base, and 12 bases separated the two germline ends. This CDR3 is built from 15 residues. Germline V lookup: CDR1 MNHEY, CDR2 SVGEGT. CDR3 nucleotide sequence: TGTGCCAGCAGACGAACCGACAGAACTAATGAAAAACTGTTTTTT. As protein: CASRRTDRTNEKLFF.

This clonotype has more than one count but fewer than ten. This chain uses TRBV21-1 with TRBJ2-3; TRBD2, the D gene given by the table, was not confirmed from the DNA. TRBV21-1 is a known pseudogene. CDR3 length equals 20 residues. The CDR3 nucleotides are TGTGCCAGCCCTAAGCGCCAGACTAGCGGGGGGCCCCTCCCACGAGATACGCAGTATTTT. Encoded protein: CASPKRQTSGGPLPRDTQYF.

In this sample, this clonotype turned up a few times. The V and J genes are TRBV7-9 and TRBJ2-7; 8 bases map to TRBD2. The CDR3 spans 18 residues. The germline gives CDR1 SEHNR, CDR2 FQNEAQ (reference sequence). The ends lost 5 bases at V and 0 bases at J; junction bases unmatched: 15. Here the CDR3 reads CASSAPGSRGVNSYEQYF. The DNA of the CDR3 is TGTGCCAGCAGCGCTCCGGGGTCGCGGGGGGTAAACTCCTACGAGCAGTACTTC. Using reference TRBV7-9 and TRBJ2-7 for the parts outside the CDR3, the full variable domain is DTGVSQNPRHKITKRGQNVTFRCDPISEHNRLYWYRQTLGQGPEFLTYFQNEAQLEKSRLLSDRFSAERPKGSFSTLEIQRTEQGDSAMYLCASSAPGSRGVNSYEQYFGPGTRLTVT.

This clonotype was detected a few times. This chain links TRBV27 with TRBJ1-2; the match to TRBD1 covers 8 bases. V shed 6 bases, J shed 8 bases, and the junction held 5 bases outside the gene matches. Germline V gene sequence: CDR1 MNHEY, CDR2 SMNVEV (reference sequence). This CDR3 is built from 12 residues. CDR3 nucleotide sequence: TGTGCCAGCAGCGACAGGGGTCGCGGCTACACCTTC. Translation gives CASSDRGRGYTF.

In this sample, this clonotype turned up many times. The chain joins TRBV3-1 to TRBJ2-1, with D perhaps matching TRBD2 (5 bases). The V gene lost 5 bases and the J gene lost 6 bases, with 17 bases spanning the gap. The germline V gene encodes CDR1 LGHDT and CDR2 YNNKEL (reference sequence). This CDR3 is built from 15 residues. CDR3 sequence reads: CASSVTRGPFNEQFF. CDR3 nucleotide sequence: TGTGCCAGCAGCGTCACGCGCGGGCCCTTCAATGAGCAGTTCTTC.

V gene TRBV21-1 combines with J gene TRBJ2-3. TRBV21-1 is a known pseudogene. The length of the CDR3 is 16 residues. Written as DNA, the CDR3 is TGTGCCAGCAGCAAACCGAGCTCCACTAGCACAGATACGCAGTATTTT. It translates to CASSKPSSTSTDTQYF.